The rows below give T cell receptor beta chains drawn from one sample of a study of blood T cells in healthy people across ages. TCRdb reprocessed the 5' RACE reads via MiXCR and lists one record per CDR3 protein. Altogether roughly 1.9 million distinct CDR3 sequences are present, around 42% being singletons, with the ten largest covering roughly 23%. Material: blood. All receptors come from a human donor in good health. CDR3s include the opening cysteine and the closing phenylalanine or tryptophan. D genes are given only for firm matches. Clone sizes are given selectively: once, few, many, or a class where the clone is expanded.

J gene | D gene | clone size | V gene | CDR3 protein | CDR3 DNA
TRBJ1-4 | . | many | TRBV4-3 | CASSRTPATNEKLFF | TGCGCCAGCAGCCGCACGCCTGCAACTAATGAAAAACTGTTTTTT
TRBJ1-3 | . | . | TRBV29-1 | CSVMAGSGNTIYF | TGCAGCGTGATGGCAGGCTCTGGAAACACCATATATTTT
TRBJ2-7 | . | . | TRBV7-2 | CASSLAARGTYEQYF | TGTGCCAGCAGCTTAGCGGCCCGGGGGACCTACGAGCAGTACTTC
TRBJ2-6 | . | . | TRBV28 | CASTKQGPLSGAANVLTF | TGTGCCAGCACCAAACAGGGACCACTCTCTGGGGCGGCCAACGTCCTGACTTTC
TRBJ2-1 | . | . | TRBV3-1 | CASSQDFRDWHLNNEQFF | TGTGCCAGCAGCCAAGATTTCCGGGACTGGCACCTCAACAATGAGCAGTTCTTC
TRBJ2-7 | . | . | TRBV7-6 | CASTPRTESYEQYF | TGTGCCAGCACCCCTCGGACAGAATCCTACGAGCAGTACTTC
TRBJ1-1 | . | . | TRBV6-6 | CASSYRIGSEAFF | TGTGCCAGCAGTTACCGGATAGGGAGCGAAGCTTTCTTT
TRBJ2-7 | TRBD1 | . | TRBV6-6 | CASSDEDRGDYEQYF | TGTGCCAGCAGTGACGAGGACAGGGGGGACTACGAGCAGTACTTC
TRBJ2-7 | . | many | TRBV28 | CASSFQNYEQYF | TGTGCCAGCAGTTTCCAAAACTACGAGCAGTACTTC
TRBJ2-5 | . | . | TRBV5-6 | CVSSSPVGGYETQYF | TGTGTCAGCAGCTCGCCGGTAGGGGGGTATGAGACCCAGTACTTC
TRBJ2-5 | TRBD1 | few | TRBV7-3 | CASSLRRQGETQYF | TGTGCCAGCAGCTTAAGGAGACAGGGAGAGACCCAGTACTTC
TRBJ2-1 | . | . | TRBV10-3 | CAISDRASLQFF | TGTGCCATCAGTGACCGGGCCTCTTTACAGTTCTTC
TRBJ2-1 | TRBD2 | . | TRBV5-1 | CASSRRLAGGEQFF | TGCGCCAGCAGTCGCCGACTAGCGGGAGGGGAGCAGTTCTTC
TRBJ2-7 | . | . | TRBV20-1 | CSARDSQTFYEQYF | TGCAGTGCTAGAGATTCCCAGACCTTCTACGAGCAGTACTTC
TRBJ2-1 | . | many | TRBV20-1 | CSAGGTPDLAEQFF | TGCAGTGCGGGGGGGACACCCGATCTCGCTGAGCAGTTCTTC
TRBJ2-7 | TRBD1 | few | TRBV28 | CASSFRGTGEGGSYEQYF | TGTGCCAGCAGTTTTCGGGGGACAGGGGAAGGGGGCTCCTACGAGCAGTACTTC
TRBJ1-5 | . | . | TRBV6-2/TRBV6-3 | CASRQGTNNQPQHF | TGTGCCAGCAGACAGGGTACCAACAATCAGCCCCAGCATTTT
TRBJ1-1 | TRBD1 | . | TRBV3-1 | CASSQEGQQYSEAFF | TGTGCCAGCAGCCAAGAGGGACAGCAATATTCTGAAGCTTTCTTT
TRBJ2-7 | . | . | TRBV5-8 | CASSVTLVSWKNEQYF | TGTGCCAGCAGCGTAACGTTGGTTTCCTGGAAGAACGAGCAGTACTTC
TRBJ1-2 | TRBD1 | . | TRBV7-9 | CASSFSDRNGYTF | TGTGCCAGCAGCTTCTCGGACAGGAATGGCTACACCTTC
TRBJ2-1 | . | . | TRBV12-3/TRBV12-4 | CATRFGDYNEQFF | TGTGCGACCCGGTTCGGGGACTACAATGAGCAGTTCTTC
TRBJ2-5 | . | many | TRBV12-3/TRBV12-4 | CASSPERRETQYF | TGTGCCAGCAGCCCCGAAAGGCGAGAGACCCAGTACTTC
TRBJ2-5 | . | . | TRBV9 | CASSVEVGSQETQYF | TGTGCCAGCAGCGTAGAAGTTGGATCCCAAGAGACCCAGTACTTC
TRBJ2-7 | . | . | TRBV28 | CASSLFRDSDEQYF | TGTGCCAGCAGTTTATTCCGGGACTCAGACGAGCAGTACTTC
TRBJ1-2 | . | . | TRBV12-5 | CASGFTPGGYGYTF | TGTGCTAGTGGTTTTACCCCGGGAGGGTATGGCTACACCTTC
TRBJ1-1 | TRBD1 | . | TRBV6-2/TRBV6-3 | CASRQAGQWTTEAFF | TGTGCCAGCAGACAAGCGGGACAGTGGACCACTGAAGCTTTCTTT
TRBJ2-1 | TRBD1 | . | TRBV5-1 | CASSSGTGGNEQFF | TGCGCCAGCAGCTCCGGGACAGGGGGAAATGAGCAGTTCTTC
TRBJ2-5 | TRBD2 | . | TRBV4-2 | CASSQVGGGSKETQYF | TGTGCCAGCAGCCAAGTCGGGGGGGGATCCAAAGAGACCCAGTACTTC
TRBJ2-3 | TRBD1 | many | TRBV7-6 | CASSHRGADTQYF | TGTGCCAGCAGCCACAGGGGGGCAGATACGCAGTATTTT
TRBJ1-1 | TRBD1 | . | TRBV12-3/TRBV12-4 | CASSPHFYRGLRNTEAFF | TGTGCCAGCAGTCCCCACTTCTACAGGGGTTTACGGAACACTGAAGCTTTCTTT
TRBJ2-7 | . | few | TRBV5-1 | CASSSTISGSYEQYF | TGCGCCAGCAGCTCCACGATTAGCGGCTCGTACGAGCAGTACTTC
TRBJ1-2 | . | . | TRBV20-1 | CSARGGSDGYTF | TGCAGTGCTAGAGGGGGGTCTGATGGCTACACCTTC
TRBJ1-4 | TRBD1 | . | TRBV7-2 | CASSARGWDEKLFF | TGTGCCAGCAGCGCCAGGGGGTGGGATGAAAAACTGTTTTTT